This TCR beta chain originates from a study of graft-versus-host responses after intestinal transplantation. V lost 3 bases and J lost 5, with 20 bases in between. There are 17 residues in the CDR3. CDR1 SGHNT and CDR2 YYREEE come from the germline V gene (reference sequence). Profiled with immunoSEQ multiplex PCR; TCRdb holds only in-frame clones, not every one. The table records 84,000 or so clones, around 87% of them present only once. Note on this clone: What it recognizes is unknown.

The receptor comes from a human donor who was the organ donor for an intestinal transplant. The chain employs TRBV5-4 and TRBJ2-2, with D unresolved. The sequencing here drew on unstimulated CD8+ T cells sorted from spleen or lymph node cells, taken before transplant. The CDR3 reads CASSSVGRLLGTGELFF. The CDR3, as DNA: TGTGCCAGCAGCTCGGTAGGACGGCTACTGGGTACCGGGGAGCTGTTTTTT.